The 14 T cell receptor beta chains given below trace back to one sample, sequenced in a study of blood T cell repertoires in COVID-19. Profiling relied on immunoSEQ multiplex PCR, and the TCRdb table lists in-frame clones only, not all of them. This table holds approximately 52,000 clones, less than 90% found once. Sequencing input: peripheral blood. The receptors come from a woman aged 80 or over with acute or convalescent COVID-19.

V gene TRBV9 combines with J gene TRBJ1-4; D is possibly TRBD1 (6 bases). The length of the CDR3 is 14 residues. CDR1 SGDLS and CDR2 YYNGEE come from the germline V gene. The V and J ends lost 0 bases and 5 bases respectively, with 8 bases between them. CDR3 coding DNA: TGTGCCAGCAGCGTAGGGGGGCCAAATGAAAAACTGTTTTTT. Protein sequence: CASSVGGPNEKLFF. The complete variable domain, with remaining parts taken from reference TRBV9 and TRBJ1-4, reads DSGVTQTPKHLITATGQRVTLRCSPRSGDLSVYWYQQSLDQGLQFLIQYYNGEERAKGNILERFSAQQFPDLHSELNLSSLELGDSALYFCASSVGGPNEKLFFGSGTQLSVL.

The chain uses TRBV19 and TRBJ2-7, with D perhaps matching TRBD1 (5 bases). V gave up 9 bases and J gave up 4 bases, with 22 bases separating them. The CDR3 is 15 amino acids. Germline V gene data show CDR1 as LNHDA and CDR2 as SQIVND (reference sequence). The CDR3, as DNA: TGTGCCAGCAGTTTTAGGGCAGGGCTGGTATACGAGCAGTACTTC. Its translation: CASSFRAGLVYEQYF.

The genes are TRBV2 and TRBJ2-1; D gene uncertain. Germline V lookup: CDR1 SNHLY, CDR2 FYNNEI. Trimming removed 8 bases at V and 6 bases at J, with 14 bases between. The CDR3 is 13 amino acids. In DNA, the CDR3 is TGTGCCAGCCAATTCTCCAAGCTCAATGAGCAGTTCTTC. This encodes CASQFSKLNEQFF.

V gene TRBV2 combines with J gene TRBJ2-5; TRBD1 agrees at 8 bases. V was pared by 5 bases and J by 5 bases, with 7 bases of the junction left unmatched. In germline, CDR1 is SNHLY, CDR2 FYNNEI. The CDR3 is 14 residues long. CDR3 DNA sequence: TGTGCCAGCAGTCCCGACACAGGGGGTGAGACCCAGTACTTC. Translation: CASSPDTGGETQYF. The whole variable domain, filled in from reference TRBV2 and TRBJ2-5, reads EPEVTQTPSHQVTQMGQEVILRCVPISNHLYFYWYRQILGQKVEFLVSFYNNEISEKSEIFDDQFSVERPDGSNFTLKIRSTKLEDSAMYFCASSPDTGGETQYFGPGTRLLVL.

This clone was counted only a few times. The CDR3 DNA follows: TGCGCCAGCAGTGTCCGAGGGACAGGGACAAATCAGCCCCAGCATTTT. This gives the protein CASSVRGTGTNQPQHF. The chain uses TRBV10-2 and TRBJ1-5; 9 positions agree with TRBD1. Germline V gene lookup returns CDR1 WSHSY and CDR2 SAAADI. The CDR3 is 16 amino acids. V lost 4 bases, J lost 4 bases, and 8 bases stayed unmatched.

The J gene is TRBJ1-2, the V gene TRBV5-1; D possibly corresponds to TRBD1 (6 bases). The V gene lost 4 bases and the J gene lost 4 bases, with 17 bases spanning the gap. CDR1 is SGHRS and CDR2 is YFSETQ in the germline V gene. The CDR3 runs to 15 residues. For the CDR3, the DNA is TGCGCCAGCAGCCCGGACAGCAGTAGGATCTATGGCTACACCTTC. Protein sequence: CASSPDSSRIYGYTF.

The chain combines TRBV11-2 with TRBJ1-1; 9 positions match TRBD1. The length of the CDR3 is 14 residues. Per germline, CDR1 SGHAT and CDR2 FQNNGV. The V and J ends lost 5 bases and 6 bases, in that order; junction bases with no gene match: 7. The CDR3 loop is CASSRGQGTAEAFF. The CDR3 DNA reads as TGTGCCAGCAGCCGCGGACAGGGGACGGCTGAAGCTTTCTTT. Based on the CDR3 plus reference TRBV11-2 and TRBJ1-1, the full variable domain is EAGVAQSPRYKIIEKRQSVAFWCNPISGHATLYWYQQILGQGPKLLIQFQNNGVVDDSQLPKDRFSAERLKGVDSTLKIQPAKLEDSAVYLCASSRGQGTAEAFFGQGTRLTVV.

This clone was counted a single time. This chain joins TRBV7-8 and TRBJ2-5; D might be TRBD2 (6 bases). V was pared by 5 bases and J by 3 bases, with 10 bases between. CDR1 is SGHVS and CDR2 is FQNEAQ in the germline V gene. This CDR3 has 13 amino acids. In DNA, the CDR3 is TGTGCCAGCAGCCCCTTAGCGGAAGAGACCCAGTACTTC. Translating it yields CASSPLAEETQYF. Variable domain in full (rest from reference TRBV7-8 and TRBJ2-5): GAGVSQSPRYKVAKRGQDVALRCDPISGHVSLFWYQQALGQGPEFLTYFQNEAQLDKSGLPSDRFFAERPEGSVSTLKIQRTQQEDSAVYLCASSPLAEETQYFGPGTRLLVL.

This clone occurred once. This chain links TRBV6-8 with TRBJ2-7; 10 bases are shared with TRBD1. Germline lookup yields CDR1 MNHGY and CDR2 SAAAGT. The trim removed 5 bases at V and 2 bases at J, leaving 6 bases unmatched. The CDR3 runs 15 residues. The CDR3 here is CASSGDRGDAYEQYF. In nucleotides, the CDR3 is TGTGCCAGCAGTGGGGACAGGGGCGACGCCTACGAGCAGTACTTC.

Worth noting for this clone: At one boundary the junction diverges from the germline segment, which might be a read error. J is TRBJ1-4 and V is TRBV5-1; possible D gene TRBD1, 6 bases. There are 15 residues in the CDR3. Germline lookup yields CDR1 SGHRS and CDR2 YFSETQ. In nucleotides, the CDR3 is TGCGCCAGCAGCTTGGTTGGGGGCTTGTATGATAAACTGTTTTTT. It specifies CASSLVGGLYDKLFF. The whole variable domain, remainder taken from reference TRBV5-1 and TRBJ1-4, is KAGVTQTPRYLIKTRGQQVTLSCSPISGHRSVSWYQQTPGQGLQFLFEYFSETQRNKGNFPGRFSGRQFSNSRSEMNVSTLELGDSALYLCASSLVGGLYDKLFFGSGTQLSVL.

For this clone: An end of the junction differs from the germline gene, which may be a read error. The rearrangement joins TRBV7-2 to TRBJ2-1; a possible D gene is TRBD2 (5 bases). Germline lookup yields CDR1 SGHTA and CDR2 FQGNSA. The CDR3 has 13 amino acids. The CDR3 coding sequence is TGTGCCAGCAGCTTAGGAGACTACAGTGAGCAGTTCTTC. Its protein product is CASSLGDYSEQFF.

This sequence joins TRBV7-8 and TRBJ2-1; weak D call: TRBD2 (7 bases). The CDR3 is 16 amino acids. Trimming shortened V by 4 bases and J by 8 bases, and 21 bases separated the two germline ends. The germline CDR1 and CDR2 sequences are SGHVS and FQNEAQ. CDR3 in amino acids: CASSSIRGRGGDEQFF. Here the CDR3 DNA reads TGTGCCAGCAGCTCCATCCGGGGGCGGGGAGGGGATGAGCAGTTCTTC.

This clone came up once. The chain joins TRBV5-1 to TRBJ1-4; 9 positions agree with TRBD1. The CDR3 covers 17 residues. The J segment lost 5 bases and the V segment lost 0 bases, leaving 8 bases of the junction unmatched. Looked up from germline, CDR1 is SGHRS and CDR2 is YFSETQ. The CDR3 region has the DNA TGCGCCAGCAGCTTGGGAGGGACAGGGAGGGACAATGAAAAACTGTTTTTT. Translation gives CASSLGGTGRDNEKLFF.

The CDR3 coding sequence is TGTGCTAGTGGTTTGACTAGCGGGGGACCCTACGAGCAGTACTTC. Its translation is CASGLTSGGPYEQYF. This sequence joins TRBV12-5 and TRBJ2-7; 11 nucleotides line up with TRBD2. This CDR3 has 15 residues. The germline V gene has CDR1 LGHNT and CDR2 FRNRAP. Trimming at V came to 2 bases and at J to 2 bases, leaving 2 bases not matched to a gene.